This TCR beta chain was captured in a study of shared clonotypes between healthy human individuals. This CDR3 is 15 amino acids long. V gave up 0 bases and J gave up 6 bases; unmatched junction bases: 4. The germline gives CDR1 SGHTA, CDR2 FQGNSA. Libraries were prepared by immunoSEQ multiplex PCR; TCRdb keeps only in-frame clonotypes and omits some of them. The profile shows under 850,000 clones, 72% of them singletons. This clone was seen many times. Sequenced: memory CD4+ T cells sorted from blood. Subset noted: CD45RA-negative fraction. The clonotype comes from a woman under 40 in good health. V is TRBV7-2 and J is TRBJ2-5, with 10 nucleotides matching TRBD1. The CDR3 sequence is CASSLAGQGKQTQYF. CDR3 DNA sequence: TGTGCCAGCAGCTTAGCGGGACAGGGGAAACAGACCCAGTACTTC.